Below, one T cell receptor beta chain is given with its context. Its antigen is unidentified. V was shortened by 5 bases and J by 3 bases, with 15 bases between the two germline ends. This CDR3 is 15 amino acids long. Germline V gene lookup returns CDR1 LNHDA and CDR2 SQIVND (reference sequence). TCR beta VDJ and CDR3 profiles were obtained from a genomic DNA template. TCRdb re-called the reads through MiXCR, storing one row per CDR3 protein. The sample lists approximately 190,000 distinct CDR3 sequences; 48% were seen once. The data stem from a study of CD8+CD57+ T cells in acquired aplastic anemia. At the level of the study: DNA per sorted CD4+ or CD8+ sample ranged about 0.19 to 30 ug, averaging 3.2 ug.

The authors sequenced patients whose flow cytometry had shown CD8+CD57+ cell expansion. General study results and limits: Overlap between patients and controls comprised about 28 CD8+ CDR3 sequences. Patients and healthy controls showed no significant CD8+ Simpson's diversity difference.

The clonotype was recovered from a human donor with aplastic anemia. J is TRBJ2-3 and V is TRBV19; D is possibly TRBD1 (5 bases). The sequencing sample was made of sorted CD4+, CD8+, or CD8+CD57+ T cells (not recorded which) from PBMCs. The CDR3 here is CASSLRANRTDTQYF. The CDR3 DNA follows: TGTGCCAGTAGTCTCCGGGCCAACAGGACAGATACGCAGTATTTT.